A single sample gave rise to the 17 T cell receptor beta chains below, sequenced in a study of regulatory T cells in long-lasting Graves disease. The TCR beta library used iRepertoire HTBI primers with Arm-PCR amplification of CDR3. Each CDR3 protein gets one entry after TCRdb re-called the multiplex PCR reads with MiXCR. The sample consists of some 340,000 distinct CDR3 sequences, roughly 23% of them appearing once. The time point here: persistent/refractory GD, antithyroid drugs over 5 years with positive TRAb. Isolated PBMC RNA provided the starting material for the TCR library. The sequences come from peripheral blood mononuclear cells (PBMCs), collected when the disease was refractory, from a patient treated with antithyroid drugs. Receptors originate from a woman aged 40 to 50 with Graves disease.

This clonotype was counted many times. The chain carries TRBV28 and TRBJ2-7, with 9 bases identical to TRBD2. The CDR3 runs to 15 residues. The germline V gene has CDR1 MDHEN and CDR2 SYDVKM. J was trimmed by 3 bases and V by 7 bases; bases with no gene match: 10. The CDR3 DNA sequence: TGTGCCAGCACCGCGATAGCGGGAGTCCTCTACGAGCAGTACTTC. It translates to CASTAIAGVLYEQYF.

As regards this clonotype: A far larger clone is off by one base, so a read error is likely. The CDR3 does not end in the conserved phenylalanine or tryptophan, so this is likely a read error. J is TRBJ2-7 and V is TRBV6-2 or TRBV6-3, with 9 bases lining up with TRBD1. The germline V gene has CDR1 MNHEY and CDR2 SVGEGT. The ends lost 6 bases at V and 4 bases at J; junction bases unmatched: 1. CDR3 length equals 12 residues. The CDR3 region has the DNA TGTGCCAGCAGACAGGGGGCGTACGAGCAGTACTCC. Its translation is CASRQGAYEQYS.

This clonotype was observed a handful of times. The chain links TRBV7-9 to TRBJ2-2, with 9 bases aligning to TRBD2. In germline, CDR1 is SEHNR, CDR2 FQNEAQ (reference sequence). Trimming removed 3 bases from V and 8 bases from J; junction bases left unmatched: 7. This CDR3 contains 15 residues. The CDR3, as DNA: TGTGCCAGCAGCTTTGGACTAGCGAGCGTGGGGGAGCTGTTTTTT. As protein: CASSFGLASVGELFF.

This clonotype was counted between two and nine times. This chain uses TRBV5-1 with TRBJ1-1; 7 bases fit TRBD1. With V trimmed by 4 bases and J by 5 bases, 14 bases remained unmatched. Germline values: CDR1 SGHRS, CDR2 YFSETQ. This CDR3 has 16 amino acids. The CDR3 DNA is TGCGCCAGCAGCAAAGGGGGACAGTCCTGGTTTACTGAAGCTTTCTTT. It translates to CASSKGGQSWFTEAFF.

This clonotype was seen a handful of times. The V and J genes are TRBV15 and TRBJ2-7; D possibly corresponds to TRBD2 (5 bases). The CDR3 extends over 14 amino acids. Germline-derived CDR1 and CDR2 are LNHNV and YYDKDF (reference sequence). The V gene lost 8 bases and the J gene lost 3 bases, with 17 bases spanning the gap. The CDR3 nucleotides are TGTGCCACCCAGAGGGAGTTGGGTTTCTACGAGCAGTACTTC. It is translated as CATQRELGFYEQYF.

This clonotype was detected only a few times. The chain joins TRBV28 to TRBJ2-1; D is undetermined. The CDR3 has 13 amino acids. Trimming removed 5 bases from V and 10 bases from J, with 15 bases in between. Per germline, CDR1 MDHEN and CDR2 SYDVKM. CDR3 in amino acids: CASSPKWFREQFF. DNA of the CDR3: TGTGCCAGCAGTCCCAAGTGGTTCCGCGAGCAGTTCTTC.

In its sample, this clonotype was seen many times. The CDR3 region is CAISLKAMGYGYTF. CDR3 DNA: TGTGCCATCAGTTTAAAAGCGATGGGGTATGGCTACACCTTC. V is TRBV10-3 and J is TRBJ1-2, with no clear D. The CDR3 is made up of 14 amino acids. Trimming stripped 5 bases from V and 5 bases from J, with 15 bases between. The germline gives CDR1 ENHRY, CDR2 SYGVKD.

There are many counts of this clonotype. V usage is TRBV28 and J usage is TRBJ2-7, with TRBD2 matching over 14 bases. Losses at the gene ends were 2 bases for V and 6 bases for J; bases not matched to a gene: 12. Germline CDR1 is MDHEN and CDR2 is SYDVKM. The CDR3 runs 18 residues. The CDR3 protein is CASSLPHQTSGRAFEQYF. The DNA of the CDR3 is TGTGCCAGCAGTTTACCACACCAGACTAGCGGGAGGGCCTTCGAGCAGTACTTC.

This clonotype was observed a handful of times. The chain carries TRBV7-2 and TRBJ1-5; possible D gene TRBD1, 5 bases. Germline V lookup: CDR1 SGHTA, CDR2 FQGNSA. There are 16 residues in the CDR3. The V gene lost 6 bases and the J gene lost 4 bases, with 19 bases spanning the gap. In nucleotides, the CDR3 is TGTGCCAGCAGTTCCACAGGATATATAGCAAATCAGCCCCAGCATTTT. Amino acid sequence: CASSSTGYIANQPQHF.

This clonotype occurred many times. The genes are TRBV28 and TRBJ2-7; the match to TRBD2 covers 7 bases. Germline assignment: CDR1 MDHEN and CDR2 SYDVKM. V shed 5 bases and J 3 bases; nucleotides not matched to a gene: 16. This CDR3 spans 17 amino acids. CDR3 coding DNA: TGTGCCAGCAGTCTAGAAGGGAGGGCGCAACGTATCTACGAGCAGTACTTC. It is translated as CASSLEGRAQRIYEQYF.

This clonotype was found many times. The chain couples TRBV11-2 to TRBJ2-7, with D maybe TRBD2 (6 bases). V was trimmed by 2 bases and J by 2 bases, leaving 10 bases between them. Germline V gives CDR1 SGHAT, CDR2 FQNNGV. The CDR3 runs to 14 residues. The chain's CDR3 is CASSLSEGPYEQYF. In nucleotides, the CDR3 is TGTGCCAGCAGCTTATCGGAGGGGCCCTACGAGCAGTACTTC.

This clonotype came up many times. In nucleotides, the CDR3 is TGTGCCAGCAGTTACGTAGGGCTAGCGGGAAGTCGGTACGAGCAGTACTTC. The encoded protein is CASSYVGLAGSRYEQYF. The rearrangement joins TRBV6-5 to TRBJ2-7; 9 bases map to TRBD2. This CDR3 contains 17 residues. Germline values: CDR1 MNHEY, CDR2 SVGAGI. The V segment lost 2 bases and the J segment 4 bases; nucleotides outside the gene matches: 12.

This clonotype was seen a handful of times. The V call is TRBV20-1, the J call TRBJ2-7; no clear D gene. The CDR3 is 11 amino acids. CDR1 is DFQATT and CDR2 is SNEGSKA in the germline V gene (reference sequence). Trimming removed 3 bases at V and 5 bases at J, with 8 bases between. For the CDR3, the DNA is TGCAGTGCTAGTAGAGGCCACGAGCAGTACTTC. Translation: CSASRGHEQYF.

This clonotype was found many times. CDR3 loop: CASRVRETQYF. CDR3 sequence (DNA): TGTGCCAGTCGAGTGCGAGAGACCCAGTACTTC. V is TRBV12-3 or TRBV12-4 and J is TRBJ2-5; D is undetermined. This CDR3 is built from 11 residues. The V end was cut by 9 bases, the J end by 4 bases, with 9 bases between.

This clonotype has at least ten counts. This rearrangement joins TRBV11-2 to TRBJ1-4; D unclear. V gave up 2 bases and J gave up 8 bases, with 3 bases separating them. From germline, CDR1 is SGHAT and CDR2 FQNNGV. The CDR3 has 11 amino acids. CDR3 in amino acids: CASSLHEKLFF. The CDR3 DNA follows: TGTGCCAGCAGCTTACACGAAAAACTGTTTTTT.

This clonotype appeared many times. The chain joins TRBV12-3 or TRBV12-4 to TRBJ2-5, with D possibly matching TRBD1 (5 bases). The CDR3 contains 16 residues. The germline V and J ends were trimmed by 3 bases and 2 bases, with 16 bases remaining between them. This CDR3 is CASSFWGPGRQETQYF. CDR3 nucleotides: TGTGCCAGCAGTTTTTGGGGCCCTGGCAGACAAGAGACCCAGTACTTC.

The V gene is TRBV5-6, the J gene TRBJ1-3; no reliable D call. CDR1 and CDR2 (germline): SGHDT, YYEEEE. This CDR3 is 12 amino acids long. V was pared by 3 bases and J by 5 bases, with 6 bases between. The CDR3 is CASSSLRNTIYF. Here the CDR3 DNA reads TGTGCCAGCAGCTCTCTCAGAAACACCATATATTTT.